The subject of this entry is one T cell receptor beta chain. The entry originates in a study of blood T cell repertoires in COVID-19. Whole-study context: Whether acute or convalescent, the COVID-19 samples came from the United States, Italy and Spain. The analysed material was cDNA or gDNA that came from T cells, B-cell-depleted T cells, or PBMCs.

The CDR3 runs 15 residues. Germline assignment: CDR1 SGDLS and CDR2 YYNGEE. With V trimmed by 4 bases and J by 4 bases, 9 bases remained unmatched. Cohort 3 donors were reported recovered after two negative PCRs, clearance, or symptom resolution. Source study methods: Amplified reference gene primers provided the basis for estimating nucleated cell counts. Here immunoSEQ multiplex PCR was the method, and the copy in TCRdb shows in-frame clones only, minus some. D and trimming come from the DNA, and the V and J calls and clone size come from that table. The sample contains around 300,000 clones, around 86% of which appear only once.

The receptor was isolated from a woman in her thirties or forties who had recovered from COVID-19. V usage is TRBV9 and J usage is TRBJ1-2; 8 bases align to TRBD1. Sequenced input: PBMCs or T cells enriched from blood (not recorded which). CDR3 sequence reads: CASSPGQAIFYGYTF. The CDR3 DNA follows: TGTGCCAGCAGCCCGGGACAGGCAATCTTCTATGGCTACACCTTC. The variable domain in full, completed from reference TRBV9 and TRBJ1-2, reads DSGVTQTPKHLITATGQRVTLRCSPRSGDLSVYWYQQSLDQGLQFLIQYYNGEERAKGNILERFSAQQFPDLHSELNLSSLELGDSALYFCASSPGQAIFYGYTFGSGTRLTVV.